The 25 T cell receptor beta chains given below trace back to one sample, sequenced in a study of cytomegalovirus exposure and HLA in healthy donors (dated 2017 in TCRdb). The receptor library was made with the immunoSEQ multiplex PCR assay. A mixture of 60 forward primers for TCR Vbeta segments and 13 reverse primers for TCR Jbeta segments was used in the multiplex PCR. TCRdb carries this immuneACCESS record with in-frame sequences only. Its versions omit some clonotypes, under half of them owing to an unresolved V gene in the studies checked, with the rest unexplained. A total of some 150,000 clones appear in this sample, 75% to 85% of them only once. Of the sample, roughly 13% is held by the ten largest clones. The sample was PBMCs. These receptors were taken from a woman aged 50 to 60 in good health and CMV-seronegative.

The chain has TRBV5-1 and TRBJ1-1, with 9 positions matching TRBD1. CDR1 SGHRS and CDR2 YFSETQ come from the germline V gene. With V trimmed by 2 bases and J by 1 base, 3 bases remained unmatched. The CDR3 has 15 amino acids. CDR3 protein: CASSLGGQGNTEAFF. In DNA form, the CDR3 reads TGCGCCAGCAGCTTAGGGGGACAGGGGAACACTGAAGCTTTCTTT. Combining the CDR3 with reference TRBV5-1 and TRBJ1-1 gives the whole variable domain KAGVTQTPRYLIKTRGQQVTLSCSPISGHRSVSWYQQTPGQGLQFLFEYFSETQRNKGNFPGRFSGRQFSNSRSEMNVSTLELGDSALYLCASSLGGQGNTEAFFGQGTRLTVV.

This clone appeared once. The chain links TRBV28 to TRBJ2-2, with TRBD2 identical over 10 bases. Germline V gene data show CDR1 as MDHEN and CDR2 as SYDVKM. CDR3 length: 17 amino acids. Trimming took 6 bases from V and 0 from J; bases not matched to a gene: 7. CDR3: CASSPLAGLTNTGELFF. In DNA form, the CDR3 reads TGTGCCAGCAGCCCACTAGCGGGACTAACGAACACCGGGGAGCTGTTTTTT.

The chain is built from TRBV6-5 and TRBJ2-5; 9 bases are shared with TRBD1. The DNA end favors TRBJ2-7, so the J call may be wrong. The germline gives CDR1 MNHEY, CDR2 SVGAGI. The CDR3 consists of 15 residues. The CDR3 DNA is TGTGCCAGCAGTTACTCGGGACAGGGTGTGTACGAGCAGTACTTC. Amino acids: CASSYSGQGVYEQYF.

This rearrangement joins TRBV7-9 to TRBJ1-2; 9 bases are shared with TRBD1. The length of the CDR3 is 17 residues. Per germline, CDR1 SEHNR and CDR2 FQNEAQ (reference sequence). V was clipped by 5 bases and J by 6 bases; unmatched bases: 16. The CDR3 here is CASSRRDRDPRLHGYTF. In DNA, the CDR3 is TGTGCCAGCAGCAGGAGGGACAGGGACCCACGGTTGCATGGCTACACCTTC.

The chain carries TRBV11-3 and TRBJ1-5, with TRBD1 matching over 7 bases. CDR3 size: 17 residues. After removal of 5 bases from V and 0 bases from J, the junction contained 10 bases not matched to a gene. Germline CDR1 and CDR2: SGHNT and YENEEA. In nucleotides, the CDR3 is TGTGCCAGCAGCCCCCTAGGGGGCGCCGATAGCAATCAGCCCCAGCATTTT. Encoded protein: CASSPLGGADSNQPQHF.

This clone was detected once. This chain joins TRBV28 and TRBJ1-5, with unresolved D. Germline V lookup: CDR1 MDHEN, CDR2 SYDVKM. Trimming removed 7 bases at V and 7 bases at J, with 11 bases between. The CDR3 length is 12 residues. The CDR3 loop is CASTSVEQPQHF. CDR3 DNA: TGTGCCAGCACTAGCGTCGAGCAGCCCCAGCATTTT.

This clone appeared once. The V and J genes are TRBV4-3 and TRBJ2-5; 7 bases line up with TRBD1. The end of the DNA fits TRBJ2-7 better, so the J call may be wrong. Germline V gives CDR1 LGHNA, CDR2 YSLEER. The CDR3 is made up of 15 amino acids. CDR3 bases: TGCGCCAGCAGCCGGGTCCGGGACAGCTCCTACGAGCAGTACTTC. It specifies CASSRVRDSSYEQYF.

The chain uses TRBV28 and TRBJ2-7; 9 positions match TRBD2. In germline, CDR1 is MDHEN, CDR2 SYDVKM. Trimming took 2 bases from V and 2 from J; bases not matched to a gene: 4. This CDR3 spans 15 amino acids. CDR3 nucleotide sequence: TGTGCCAGCAGTTTAACTAGCGGGCTTACCTACGAGCAGTACTTC. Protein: CASSLTSGLTYEQYF.

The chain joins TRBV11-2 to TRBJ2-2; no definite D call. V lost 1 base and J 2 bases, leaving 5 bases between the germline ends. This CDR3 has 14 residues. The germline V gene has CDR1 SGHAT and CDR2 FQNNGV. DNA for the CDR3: TGTGCCAGCAGCTTAGGGCTTAACACCGGGGAGCTGTTTTTT. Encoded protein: CASSLGLNTGELFF.

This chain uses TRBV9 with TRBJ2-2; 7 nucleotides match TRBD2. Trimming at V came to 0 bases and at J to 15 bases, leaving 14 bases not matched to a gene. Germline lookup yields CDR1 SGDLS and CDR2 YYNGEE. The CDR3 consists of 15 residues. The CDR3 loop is CASSVEDSGFIRLFF. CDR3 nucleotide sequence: TGTGCCAGCAGCGTAGAGGATAGCGGGTTTATTAGGTTGTTTTTT.

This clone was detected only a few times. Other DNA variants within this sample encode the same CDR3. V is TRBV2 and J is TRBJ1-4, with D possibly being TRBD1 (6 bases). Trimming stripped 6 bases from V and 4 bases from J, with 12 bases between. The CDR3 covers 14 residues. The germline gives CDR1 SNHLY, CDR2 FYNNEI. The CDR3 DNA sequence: TGTGCCAGCAGCGCTACAGGGTATAATGAAAAACTGTTTTTT. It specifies CASSATGYNEKLFF.

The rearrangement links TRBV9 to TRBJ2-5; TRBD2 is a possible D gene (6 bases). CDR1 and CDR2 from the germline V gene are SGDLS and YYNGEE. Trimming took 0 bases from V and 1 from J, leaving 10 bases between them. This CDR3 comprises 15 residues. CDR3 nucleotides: TGTGCCAGCAGCGTAGGGGCGGGGATCCAAGAGACCCAGTACTTC. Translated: CASSVGAGIQETQYF. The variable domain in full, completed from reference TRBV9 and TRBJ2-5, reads DSGVTQTPKHLITATGQRVTLRCSPRSGDLSVYWYQQSLDQGLQFLIQYYNGEERAKGNILERFSAQQFPDLHSELNLSSLELGDSALYFCASSVGAGIQETQYFGPGTRLLVL.

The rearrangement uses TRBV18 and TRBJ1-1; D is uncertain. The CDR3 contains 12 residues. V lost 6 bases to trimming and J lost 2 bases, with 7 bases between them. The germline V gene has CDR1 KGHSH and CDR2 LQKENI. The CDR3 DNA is TGTGCCAGCTCTACAACAAACACTGAAGCTTTCTTT. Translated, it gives CASSTTNTEAFF.

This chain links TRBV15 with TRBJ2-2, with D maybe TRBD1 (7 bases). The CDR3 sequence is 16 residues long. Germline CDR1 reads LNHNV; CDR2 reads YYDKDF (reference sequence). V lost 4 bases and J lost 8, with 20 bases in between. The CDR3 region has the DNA TGTGCCACCAGCACACCGTGGCAGGGGGGAGGAGGGGAGCTGTTTTTT. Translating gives CATSTPWQGGGGELFF.

The DNA of the CDR3 is TGCGCCAGCAGCCAAGATCGCGGTGCGAACACCGGGGAGCTGTTTTTT. Translation gives CASSQDRGANTGELFF. V gene TRBV4-3 combines with J gene TRBJ2-2; D uncertain. Germline V gene sequence: CDR1 LGHNA, CDR2 YSLEER. This CDR3 has 16 amino acids. Trimming left V 0 bases short and J 0 bases short, with 8 bases between.

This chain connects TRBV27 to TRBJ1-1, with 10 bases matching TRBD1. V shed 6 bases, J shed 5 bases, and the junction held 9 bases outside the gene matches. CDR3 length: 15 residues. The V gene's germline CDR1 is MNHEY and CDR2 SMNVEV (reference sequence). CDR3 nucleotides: TGTGCCAGCAGCGACAGGGGGCGCGGGTTTACTGAAGCTTTCTTT. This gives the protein CASSDRGRGFTEAFF.

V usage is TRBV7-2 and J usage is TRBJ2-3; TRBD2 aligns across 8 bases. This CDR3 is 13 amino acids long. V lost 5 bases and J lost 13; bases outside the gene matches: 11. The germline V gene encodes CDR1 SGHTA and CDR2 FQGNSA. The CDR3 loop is CASSAGAAGAEYF. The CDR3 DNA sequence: TGTGCCAGCAGCGCGGGGGCAGCGGGGGCGGAGTATTTT.

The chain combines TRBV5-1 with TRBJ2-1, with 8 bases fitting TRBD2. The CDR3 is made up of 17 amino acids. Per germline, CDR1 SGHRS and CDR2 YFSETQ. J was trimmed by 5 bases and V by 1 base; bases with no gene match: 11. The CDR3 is CASSLLTGGPRDNEQFF. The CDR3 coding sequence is TGCGCCAGCAGCTTGTTAACGGGGGGGCCGCGGGACAATGAGCAGTTCTTC. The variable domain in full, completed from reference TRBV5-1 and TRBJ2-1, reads KAGVTQTPRYLIKTRGQQVTLSCSPISGHRSVSWYQQTPGQGLQFLFEYFSETQRNKGNFPGRFSGRQFSNSRSEMNVSTLELGDSALYLCASSLLTGGPRDNEQFFGPGTRLTVL.

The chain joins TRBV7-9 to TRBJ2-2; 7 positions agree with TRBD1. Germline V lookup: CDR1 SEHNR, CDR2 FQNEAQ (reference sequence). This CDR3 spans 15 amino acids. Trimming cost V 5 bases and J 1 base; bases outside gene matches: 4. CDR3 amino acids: CASSQAGGNTGELFF. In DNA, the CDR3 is TGTGCCAGCAGCCAGGCAGGGGGGAACACCGGGGAGCTGTTTTTT.

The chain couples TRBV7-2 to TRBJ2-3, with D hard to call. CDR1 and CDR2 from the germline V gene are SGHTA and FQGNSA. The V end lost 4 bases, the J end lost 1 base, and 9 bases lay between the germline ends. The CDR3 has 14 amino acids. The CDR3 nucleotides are TGTGCCAGCAGCTCCGGCGAGGGCACAGATACGCAGTATTTT. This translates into CASSSGEGTDTQYF.

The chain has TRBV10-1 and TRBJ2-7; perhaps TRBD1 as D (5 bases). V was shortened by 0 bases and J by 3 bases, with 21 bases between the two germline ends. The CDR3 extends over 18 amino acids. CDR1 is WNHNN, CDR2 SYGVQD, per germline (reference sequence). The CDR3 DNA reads TGCGCCAGCAGTGAGTCGAAAAACAATGGCAGGGTCCTCTACGAGCAGTACTTC. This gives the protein CASSESKNNGRVLYEQYF.

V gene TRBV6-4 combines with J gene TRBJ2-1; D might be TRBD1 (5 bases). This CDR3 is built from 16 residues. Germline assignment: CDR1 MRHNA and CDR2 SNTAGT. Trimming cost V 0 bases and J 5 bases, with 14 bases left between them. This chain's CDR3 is CASSDSAGLGNNEQFF. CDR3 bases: TGTGCCAGCAGTGACTCTGCAGGGTTGGGGAACAATGAGCAGTTCTTC.

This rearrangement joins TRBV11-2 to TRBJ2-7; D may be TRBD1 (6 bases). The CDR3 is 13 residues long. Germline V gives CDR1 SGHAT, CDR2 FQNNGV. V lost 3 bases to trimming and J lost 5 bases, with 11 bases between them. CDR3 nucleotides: TGTGCCAGCAGCTTGAACAGGGAAGACGAGCAGTACTTC. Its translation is CASSLNREDEQYF.

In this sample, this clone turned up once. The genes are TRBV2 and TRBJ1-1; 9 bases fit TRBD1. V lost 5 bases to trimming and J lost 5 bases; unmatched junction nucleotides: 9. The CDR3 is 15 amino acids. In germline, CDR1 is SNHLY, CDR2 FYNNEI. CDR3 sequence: CASSMGQGAVTEAFF. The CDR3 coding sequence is TGTGCCAGCAGTATGGGACAGGGCGCGGTTACTGAAGCTTTCTTT.

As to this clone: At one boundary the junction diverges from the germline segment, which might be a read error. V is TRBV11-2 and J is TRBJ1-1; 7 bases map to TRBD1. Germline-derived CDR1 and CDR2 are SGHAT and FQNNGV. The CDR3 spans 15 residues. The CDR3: CASSLDPGGDTEAFF. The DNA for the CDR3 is TGTGCCAGCAGTTTAGATCCAGGGGGAGACACTGAAGCTTTCTTT.